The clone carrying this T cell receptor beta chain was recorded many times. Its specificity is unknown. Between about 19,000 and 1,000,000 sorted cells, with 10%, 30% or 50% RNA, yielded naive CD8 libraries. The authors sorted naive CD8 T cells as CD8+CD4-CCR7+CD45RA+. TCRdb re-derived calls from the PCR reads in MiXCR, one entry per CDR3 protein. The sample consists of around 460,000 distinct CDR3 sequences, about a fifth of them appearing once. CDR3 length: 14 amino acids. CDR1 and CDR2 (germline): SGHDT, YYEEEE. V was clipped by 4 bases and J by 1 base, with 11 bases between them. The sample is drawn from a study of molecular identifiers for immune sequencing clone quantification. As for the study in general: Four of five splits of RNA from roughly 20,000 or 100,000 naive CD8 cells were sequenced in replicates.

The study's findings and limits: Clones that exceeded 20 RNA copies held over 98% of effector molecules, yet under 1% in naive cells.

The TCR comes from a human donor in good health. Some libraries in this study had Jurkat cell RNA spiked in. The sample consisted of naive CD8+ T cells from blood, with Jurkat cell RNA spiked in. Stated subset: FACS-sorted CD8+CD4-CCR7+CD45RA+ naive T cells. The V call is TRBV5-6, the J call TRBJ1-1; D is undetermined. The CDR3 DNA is TGTGCCAGCAGCCCCTGGACCCGGAACACTGAAGCTTTCTTT. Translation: CASSPWTRNTEAFF.